Shown below are 28 T cell receptor beta chains from a single sample sequenced in a study of blood T cell repertoires in COVID-19 (dated by TCRdb to 2018 to 2021). Library preparation employed the immunoSEQ multiplex PCR assay. The source is immuneACCESS, and TCRdb retained only in-frame sequences with V and J called. Part of the clones is not carried over; for the studies checked, unresolved V genes explain less than half of this, and the remainder is unexplained. This sample comprises 150,000 to 160,000 clones, 75% to 90% of them detected only once. Of the sample, roughly 0.56% is held by the ten largest clones. The sample comprised peripheral blood. The receptors stem from a man aged 60-69 years with acute or convalescent COVID-19.

In this sample, this clone turned up a few times. J is TRBJ2-1 and V is TRBV24-1; possible D gene TRBD1, 6 bases. V was pared by 3 bases and J by 6 bases, with 14 bases between. CDR1 is KGHDR and CDR2 is SFDVKD in the germline V gene. The CDR3 extends over 15 amino acids. The CDR3 DNA sequence: TGTGCCACCAGTGATCCAAGGGGGACCGGCAATGAGCAGTTCTTC. Protein sequence: CATSDPRGTGNEQFF.

The chain recombines TRBV6-5 with TRBJ1-1; no definite D call. CDR3 length: 12 residues. Germline assignment: CDR1 MNHEY and CDR2 SVGAGI. Trimming took off 7 bases at V and 8 bases at J, with 14 bases between the two ends. The DNA of the CDR3 is TGTGCCAGCACCATCCCGAGGGAGGAAGCTTTCTTT. Translation gives CASTIPREEAFF.

The rearrangement links TRBV27 to TRBJ2-3; tentative D call: TRBD1 (5 bases). The CDR3 has 16 amino acids. Per the germline V gene, CDR1 is MNHEY and CDR2 is SMNVEV (reference sequence). Trimming pared 5 bases from V and 1 base from J, leaving 16 bases between. The CDR3 DNA reads as TGTGCCAGCAGTCAGGGATTAGGCCCCCGCACAGATACGCAGTATTTT. Its translation is CASSQGLGPRTDTQYF.

This clone has just a few counts. The rearrangement uses TRBV19 and TRBJ1-2; perhaps TRBD1 as D (6 bases). The ends were cut back, 6 bases at V and 3 bases at J, with 14 bases in the middle. Germline V CDR1 and CDR2: LNHDA, SQIVND (reference sequence). The CDR3 loop spans 14 amino acids. The CDR3 DNA reads as TGTGCCAGTAGAGTCGAGGGGGGGGACTATGGCTACACCTTC. Residues: CASRVEGGDYGYTF.

The chain uses TRBV5-1 and TRBJ2-3; TRBD2 matches 8 bases. V lost 6 bases and J lost 2; bases outside the gene matches: 8. CDR3 length equals 15 residues. CDR1 and CDR2 from the germline V gene are SGHRS and YFSETQ. CDR3 sequence reads: CASIRSGTSTDTQYF. CDR3 sequence (DNA): TGCGCCAGCATCCGTAGCGGGACCTCCACAGATACGCAGTATTTT.

The chain employs TRBV6-5 and TRBJ1-1, with TRBD1 as a possible D gene (5 bases). The CDR3 covers 14 residues. Looked up from germline, CDR1 is MNHEY and CDR2 is SVGAGI. Trimming cost V 8 bases and J 0 bases, with 13 bases left between them. The CDR3 loop is CASSSRGVNTEAFF. CDR3 bases: TGTGCCAGCTCCTCGCGGGGGGTGAACACTGAAGCTTTCTTT.

The CDR3 DNA is TGTGCCAGCAGCTTAGCAAGTCATCTAGCGGGAGATACGCAGTATTTT. This encodes CASSLASHLAGDTQYF. This chain connects TRBV11-2 to TRBJ2-3; 8 bases line up with TRBD2. This CDR3 has 16 residues. J lost 5 bases, V lost 1 base, and 8 bases had no gene match. Germline V gene sequence: CDR1 SGHAT, CDR2 FQNNGV.

The table lists this clone with a count of one. This chain links TRBV6-2 or TRBV6-3 with TRBJ2-5; unclear D gene. Germline CDR1 is MNHEY and CDR2 is SVGEGT. This CDR3 comprises 14 residues. The V end lost 3 bases, the J end lost 2 bases, and 10 bases lay between the germline ends. The CDR3 spells CASSYTSLQETQYF. The CDR3 nucleotides read TGTGCCAGCAGTTATACGAGTTTACAAGAGACCCAGTACTTC.

This clone showed up just a few times. The V gene is TRBV2, the J gene TRBJ2-2; 8 bases are a match to TRBD1. Trimming removed 6 bases from V and 3 bases from J; junction bases left unmatched: 12. Germline V gene lookup returns CDR1 SNHLY and CDR2 FYNNEI. The CDR3 has 17 residues. This CDR3 is CASSDRGLYQDTGELFF. DNA of the CDR3: TGTGCCAGCAGCGACAGGGGCCTCTATCAAGACACCGGGGAGCTGTTTTTT.

CDR3 sequence: CASSLNGGNTEAFF. The CDR3 DNA is TGTGCCAGCAGCTTAAACGGGGGGAACACTGAAGCTTTCTTT. The gene calls are TRBV7-3 and TRBJ1-1; the D gene is possibly TRBD1 (5 bases). CDR1 and CDR2 from the germline V gene are SGHTA and FQGTGA. Deletions cut 1 base from V and 1 base from J, with 7 bases between. CDR3 length: 14 residues.

The rearrangement joins TRBV3-1 (or the pseudogene TRBV3-2) to TRBJ2-5; 8 nucleotides line up with TRBD2. This CDR3 spans 12 amino acids. V dropped 4 bases and J dropped 5; count of bases not matched to a gene: 0. The V gene's germline CDR1 is LGHDT and CDR2 YNNKEL (reference sequence). The CDR3 nucleotides are TGTGCCAGCAGCCTAGCGGGGGAGACCCAGTACTTC. Its protein is CASSLAGETQYF.

The V and J genes are TRBV3-1 (or the pseudogene TRBV3-2) and TRBJ1-2; TRBD1 might be the D (6 bases). CDR3 size: 16 residues. In germline, CDR1 is LGHDT, CDR2 YNNKEL (reference sequence). V was shortened by 0 bases and J by 3 bases, with 14 bases between the two germline ends. CDR3 loop: CASSQDGSGGYYGYTF. The CDR3 DNA sequence: TGTGCCAGCAGCCAAGATGGGTCGGGGGGCTACTATGGCTACACCTTC.

The chain combines TRBV11-2 with TRBJ2-2; 10 nucleotides line up with TRBD1. Germline-derived CDR1 and CDR2 are SGHAT and FQNNGV. V was pared by 4 bases and J by 5 bases, with 1 base of the junction left unmatched. The CDR3 totals 14 residues. CDR3 coding DNA: TGTGCCAGCAGCTGGGGACAGGGGACCGGGGAGCTGTTTTTT. It yields the protein CASSWGQGTGELFF.

V usage is TRBV10-3 and J usage is TRBJ2-5; the match to TRBD1 covers 9 bases. In germline, CDR1 is ENHRY, CDR2 SYGVKD. The J segment lost 4 bases and the V segment lost 10 bases, leaving 4 bases of the junction unmatched. This CDR3 is 12 amino acids long. In nucleotides, the CDR3 is TGTGCCACCTGGGACAGGGCAGAGACCCAGTACTTC. Its translation: CATWDRAETQYF.

The chain employs TRBV5-1 and TRBJ2-4; 9 bases match TRBD1. The J segment lost 0 bases and the V segment lost 0 bases, leaving 10 bases of the junction unmatched. The germline gives CDR1 SGHRS, CDR2 YFSETQ. This CDR3 contains 19 residues. The CDR3 DNA is TGCGCCAGCAGCTTGGATGGGACAGGGATGGAAATAGCCAAAAACATTCAGTACTTC. Its translation: CASSLDGTGMEIAKNIQYF.

The rearrangement links TRBV4-2 to TRBJ2-1, with D possibly being TRBD2 (6 bases). V lost 5 bases and J lost 7, with 15 bases in between. Germline assignment: CDR1 LGHNA and CDR2 YNFKEQ. The CDR3 runs to 14 residues. The CDR3 bases are TGTGCCAGCAGCGACGGGGGAAGTGTTAATGAGCAGTTCTTC. It specifies CASSDGGSVNEQFF.

The gene calls are TRBV3-1 (or the pseudogene TRBV3-2) and TRBJ2-3, with D possibly matching TRBD2 (6 bases). V lost 0 bases to trimming and J lost 2 bases, with 12 bases between them. CDR3 size: 16 residues. Germline CDR1 LGHDT, CDR2 YNNKEL (reference sequence). CDR3 nucleotide sequence: TGTGCCAGCAGCCAAGATCCGGCGGACTACACAGATACGCAGTATTTT. This encodes CASSQDPADYTDTQYF.

V gene TRBV5-5 combines with J gene TRBJ1-6; 8 nucleotides line up with TRBD1. From germline, CDR1 is SGHKS and CDR2 YYEKEE (reference sequence). V shed 3 bases and J 10 bases; nucleotides not matched to a gene: 12. CDR3 size: 16 residues. CDR3 loop: CASSWGVGQVPSPLHF. As DNA, the CDR3 is TGTGCCAGCAGCTGGGGGGTGGGACAGGTTCCCTCACCCCTCCACTTT.

This clone occurred a few times. The same CDR3 can be traced to other DNA sequences in this sample. The rearrangement joins TRBV5-1 to TRBJ1-1; 9 nucleotides line up with TRBD1. Per germline, CDR1 SGHRS and CDR2 YFSETQ. This CDR3 is 14 amino acids long. V was clipped by 0 bases and J by 5 bases; unmatched bases: 2. DNA for the CDR3: TGCGCCAGCAGCTTGGGACAGGGGGGAACTGAAGCTTTCTTT. Its protein product is CASSLGQGGTEAFF.

This rearrangement joins TRBV12-3 or TRBV12-4 to TRBJ1-5, with 8 bases aligning to TRBD1. The J segment lost 9 bases and the V segment lost 2 bases, leaving 3 bases of the junction unmatched. The CDR3 loop spans 13 amino acids. CDR3 residues: CASSLSGQAPQHF. DNA of the CDR3: TGTGCCAGCAGTTTATCGGGACAGGCGCCCCAGCATTTT.

This chain connects TRBV10-3 to TRBJ1-1; D is unclear. Trimming cost V 8 bases and J 3 bases, with 13 bases left between them. The CDR3 is 13 amino acids. The germline V gene encodes CDR1 ENHRY and CDR2 SYGVKD. CDR3 in amino acids: CAIGSKLDTEAFF. The CDR3 DNA is TGTGCCATCGGAAGCAAACTAGACACTGAAGCTTTCTTT.

The rearrangement links TRBV28 to TRBJ1-5; the D gene is possibly TRBD1 (6 bases). V was pared by 6 bases and J by 6 bases, with 18 bases between. Germline V gene sequence: CDR1 MDHEN, CDR2 SYDVKM. This CDR3 spans 15 amino acids. CDR3 region: CASSSGTGMGQPQHF. CDR3 nucleotide sequence: TGTGCCAGCAGCTCCGGTACAGGGATGGGTCAGCCCCAGCATTTT.

The chain employs TRBV29-1 and TRBJ2-3; tentatively, D is TRBD1 (5 bases). The length of the CDR3 is 14 residues. Trimming stripped 4 bases from V and 0 bases from J, with 11 bases between. Germline loops: CDR1 SQVTM, CDR2 ANQGSEA. The CDR3 DNA reads TGCAGCGTTGTTGACAGCAGAAGCACAGATACGCAGTATTTT. Translating gives CSVVDSRSTDTQYF.

The rearrangement uses TRBV28 and TRBJ2-5; tentative D call: TRBD1 (6 bases). The germline V gene encodes CDR1 MDHEN and CDR2 SYDVKM. V dropped 2 bases and J dropped 4 bases, with 14 bases sitting between them. This CDR3 has 15 residues. The chain's CDR3 is CASSLNRAGIETQYF. The CDR3 DNA reads as TGTGCCAGCAGTTTAAACAGGGCTGGAATAGAGACCCAGTACTTC.

This rearrangement joins TRBV19 to TRBJ1-2, with D unclear. Germline CDR1 LNHDA, CDR2 SQIVND (reference sequence). V dropped 6 bases and J dropped 5 bases, with 10 bases sitting between them. The CDR3 spans 12 residues. CDR3 region: CASRTVRYGYTF. The CDR3 DNA follows: TGTGCCAGTAGAACCGTTCGGTATGGCTACACCTTC.

The rearrangement uses TRBV6-4 and TRBJ1-5; D gene unclear. Germline V gene data show CDR1 as MRHNA and CDR2 as SNTAGT. Deletions cut 8 bases from V and 7 bases from J, with 18 bases between. The CDR3 covers 14 residues. The CDR3 region has the DNA TGTGCCAGCGGGAGAGCCTCGGGGAGGCAGCCCCAGCATTTT. Translated, it gives CASGRASGRQPQHF.

The chain carries TRBV28 and TRBJ2-7; TRBD2 agrees at 8 bases. The CDR3 covers 17 residues. In germline, CDR1 is MDHEN, CDR2 SYDVKM. Germline trimming cut 5 bases from V and 3 bases from J; bases unmatched to any gene: 15. The CDR3 loop is CASSTKLIAGRDYEQYF. In DNA form, the CDR3 reads TGTGCCAGCAGTACTAAATTAATAGCGGGGCGAGACTACGAGCAGTACTTC.

CDR3 nucleotides: TGCGCCAGCAGTCAACCAAAAGACAGGCGCACAGATACGCAGTATTTT. It is translated as CASSQPKDRRTDTQYF. The chain has TRBV23-1 and TRBJ2-3, with D possibly TRBD1 on 6 matching bases. TRBV23-1 is classed as an ORF, of uncertain function. V dropped 2 bases and J dropped 1 base, with 13 bases sitting between them. The CDR3 is 16 amino acids.